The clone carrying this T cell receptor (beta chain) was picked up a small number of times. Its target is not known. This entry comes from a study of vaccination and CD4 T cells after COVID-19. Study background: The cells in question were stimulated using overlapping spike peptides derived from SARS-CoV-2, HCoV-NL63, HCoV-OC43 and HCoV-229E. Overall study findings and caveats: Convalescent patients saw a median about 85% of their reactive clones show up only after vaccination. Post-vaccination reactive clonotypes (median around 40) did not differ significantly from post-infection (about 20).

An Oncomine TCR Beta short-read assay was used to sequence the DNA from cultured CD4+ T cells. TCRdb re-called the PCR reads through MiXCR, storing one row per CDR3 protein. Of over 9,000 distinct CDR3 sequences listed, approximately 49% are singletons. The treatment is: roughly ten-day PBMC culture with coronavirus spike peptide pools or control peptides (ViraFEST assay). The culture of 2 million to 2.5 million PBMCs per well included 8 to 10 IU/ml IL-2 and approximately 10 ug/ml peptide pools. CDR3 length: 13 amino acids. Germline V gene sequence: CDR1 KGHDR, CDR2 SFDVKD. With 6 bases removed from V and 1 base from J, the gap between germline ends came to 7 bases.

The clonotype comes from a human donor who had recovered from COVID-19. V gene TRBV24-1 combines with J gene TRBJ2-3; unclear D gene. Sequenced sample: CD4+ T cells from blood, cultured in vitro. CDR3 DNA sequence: TGTGCCACCAGTCTAACGGGCACAGATACGCAGTATTTT. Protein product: CATSLTGTDTQYF.